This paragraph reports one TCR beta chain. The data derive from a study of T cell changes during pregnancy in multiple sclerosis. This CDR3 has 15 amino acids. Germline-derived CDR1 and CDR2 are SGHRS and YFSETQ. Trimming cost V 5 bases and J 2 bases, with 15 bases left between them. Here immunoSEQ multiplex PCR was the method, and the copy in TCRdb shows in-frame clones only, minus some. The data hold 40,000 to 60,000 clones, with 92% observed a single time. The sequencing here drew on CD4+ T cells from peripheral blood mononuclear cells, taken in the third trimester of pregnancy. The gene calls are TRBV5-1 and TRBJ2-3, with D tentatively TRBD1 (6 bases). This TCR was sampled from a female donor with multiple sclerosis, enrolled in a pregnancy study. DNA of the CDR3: TGCGCCAGCAGGCCGAACAGGGCCCCCACAGATACGCAGTATTTT. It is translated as CASRPNRAPTDTQYF.